This T cell receptor (beta chain) emerged from a study of T-cell memory formation after mild COVID-19 (dated by TCRdb to 2020 to 2022). The study in broad terms: Most TCR sequence clusters were specific to one of the two donors. In two donors, T-cell clones that expanded and contracted after mild COVID-19 were followed by sequencing TCRalpha and TCRbeta repertoires longitudinally. Two young, previously healthy adult volunteers made up the cohort, one male and one female.

Concerning this clonotype: No cognate antigen has been identified for it. No much larger clonotype is one base removed from it; base qualities were not supplied.

The listed sequencing device is Illumina NovaSeq 6000. TCRalpha and TCRbeta cDNA libraries were built by 5'RACE with constant-segment primers, adding sample barcodes and unique molecular identifiers. RNA was extracted from every sample with Trizol reagent. Library amplification was performed in two PCR steps, and a second sample barcode and Illumina TruSeq adapters were introduced in the second step. Sequencing of the libraries was done on an Illumina NovaSeq, producing 2 x 150 bp paired-end reads. Turning to the authors' computational methods: With migec v1.2.7, reads were demultiplexed and then collapsed into UMI-guided consensus sequences. With mixcr v2.1.11, UMI consensuses were aligned to TRA and TRB V and J templates and assembled into clonotypes. A clonotype was counted as expanded or contracted only if both edgeR and NoisET called the change significant, with noise models trained on biological replicates. For edgeR calls, the thresholds were a false discovery rate-adjusted p below 0.01 and a log2 fold-change of 1. As an exploratory analysis of dynamics, PCA with hierarchical clustering was applied to max-normalized trajectories of the 1000 most abundant clonotypes. Separately sequenced CD4+ and CD8+ repertoires were used to assign the CD4 or CD8 phenotype of responding clones. TCRdb took the public reads, trimmed them with fastp at Q25, ran MiXCR for clone calling and kept in-frame beta chains. Identical CDR3 proteins give one entry, which carries the most common genes and DNA. The authors' filters were not applied to this entry. The sample table contains 400,000 or so distinct CDR3 sequences; only one count was recorded for roughly 20% of them. The top ten hold 7.5% to 9.5% of the sample.

Ficoll-Paque density gradient centrifugation was used to isolate PBMCs. According to the germline V gene, CDR1 reads SGHDT and CDR2 reads YYEEEE. Reading from cysteine to phenylalanine, the CDR3 counts 12 amino acids. The entry retains the CDR3 DNA only, 36 bases that are in frame from base 1. Relative to germline, V is 0 bases shorter and J is 9 bases shorter, with 7 bases between their ends. The full study reports these points: From day 15 to 85, contracting clones showed balanced CD4/CD8 phenotypes, whereas a second wave of clones that expanded from day 15 to 37 leaned towards CD4+. The detection of some responding clones in pre-infection memory suggests that pre-existing cross-reactive memory T cells joined the SARS-CoV-2 response. Contracting CD4+ clones turned up mainly in the CM and EM memory subsets, whereas EMRA was where CD8+ clones were enriched. Whether the second-wave clones peaking on day 37 were SARS-CoV-2 specific was not confirmed. Only a couple of mild cases were covered by the study, and larger cohorts that include severe cases with pre-infection samples were considered necessary.

The sequencing sample was made of PBMCs or a T cell subset sorted from them (not recorded which). Here the chain combines TRBV5-6 and TRBJ2-1; the D gene cannot be named for sure. The TCR comes from an adult woman who had mild COVID-19 (a few samples of this study predate the infection). The sample titles of this study are shuffled in the database, so cell type and time point are left out; the donor was told from shared clones. The DNA reads TGTGCCAGCAGCTTGGAAGCTTCTGAGCAGTTCTTC. This gives the protein CASSLEASEQFF. Where the CDR3 stops, the reference TRBV5-6 and TRBJ2-1 genes take over; the full variable domain is DAGVTQSPTHLIKTRGQQVTLRCSPKSGHDTVSWYQQALGQGPQFIFQYYEEEERQRGNFPDRFSGHQFPNYSSELNVNALLLGDSALYLCASSLEASEQFFGPGTRLTVL.